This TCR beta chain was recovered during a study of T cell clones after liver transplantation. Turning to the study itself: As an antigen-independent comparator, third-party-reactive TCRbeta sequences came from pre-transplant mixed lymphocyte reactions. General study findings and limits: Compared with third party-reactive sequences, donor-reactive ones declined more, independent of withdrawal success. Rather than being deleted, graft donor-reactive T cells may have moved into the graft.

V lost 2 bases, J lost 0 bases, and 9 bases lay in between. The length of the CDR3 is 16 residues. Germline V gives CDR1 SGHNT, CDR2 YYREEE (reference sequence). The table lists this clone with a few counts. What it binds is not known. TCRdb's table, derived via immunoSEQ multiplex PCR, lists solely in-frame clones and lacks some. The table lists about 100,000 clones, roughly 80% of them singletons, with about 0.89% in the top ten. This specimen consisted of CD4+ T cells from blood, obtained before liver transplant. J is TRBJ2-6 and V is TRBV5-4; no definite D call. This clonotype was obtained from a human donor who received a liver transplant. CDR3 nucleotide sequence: TGTGCCAGCAGCTTAAGACACCTCTCTGGGGCCAACGTCCTGACTTTC. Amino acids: CASSLRHLSGANVLTF.